A selection of T cell receptor beta chains follows, all from one sample in a study of blood T cell repertoires in COVID-19. TCRdb's copy holds only in-frame clones and misses some; the assay was immunoSEQ multiplex PCR. Among 250,000 to 350,000 clones listed, about nine tenths were seen once. The material sequenced was peripheral blood. The receptors originated from a woman aged 25 to 39 with COVID-19, enrolled during active disease. Each CDR3 is given with its conserved first and last residue. The D gene is left open where the match is weak. Size is stated for part of the rows, as once, few or many counts, or as a class when the clone is expanded.

J,size,V,length,D,CDR3,DNA
TRBJ2-3,NA,TRBV4-1,17,NA,CASSHRTQSGSTDTQYF,TGCGCCAGCAGCCACAGGACACAGTCAGGTAGCACAGATACGCAGTATTTT
TRBJ2-1,few,TRBV5-1,16,TRBD2,CASSLEISGRGNEQFF,TGCGCCAGCAGCTTGGAAATTAGCGGGAGGGGCAATGAGCAGTTCTTC
TRBJ2-7,NA,TRBV5-1,14,TRBD1,CASRQTGQTYEQYF,TGCGCCAGCCGGCAGACAGGGCAGACCTACGAGCAGTACTTC
TRBJ1-1,NA,TRBV28,13,TRBD1,CAVHRGMNTEAFF,TGTGCCGTCCACAGGGGAATGAACACTGAAGCTTTCTTT
TRBJ2-7,NA,TRBV7-3,13,TRBD1,CASSLHRGYEQYF,TGTGCCAGCAGCTTACACAGGGGCTACGAGCAGTACTTC
TRBJ1-6,NA,TRBV19,17,NA,CASSMPVPPLSPSPLHF,TGTGCCAGTAGTATGCCAGTCCCACCCTTGTCCCCTTCACCCCTCCACTTT
TRBJ1-5,NA,TRBV5-6,15,NA,CASSLLGHSNQPQHF,TGTGCCAGCAGCTTGCTAGGACATAGCAATCAGCCCCAGCATTTT
TRBJ2-7,once,TRBV11-2,14,TRBD1,CASSSGQGPYEQYF,TGTGCCAGCAGCTCGGGACAGGGACCCTACGAGCAGTACTTC
TRBJ2-7,few,TRBV28,15,TRBD1,CASSLPPGGGYEQYF,TGTGCCAGCAGTCTCCCGCCAGGGGGCGGCTACGAGCAGTACTTC
TRBJ1-3,NA,TRBV25-1,15,NA,CASSQPGNSGNTIYF,TGTGCCAGCAGCCAACCGGGAAACTCTGGAAACACCATATATTTT
TRBJ2-1,NA,TRBV28,15,TRBD1,CASSATGNLGNEQFF,TGTGCCAGCAGTGCGACAGGGAACTTAGGGAATGAGCAGTTCTTC
TRBJ2-1,NA,TRBV7-6,19,TRBD2,CASSLWVSLTSVPYNEQFF,TGTGCCAGCAGCTTATGGGTTTCTTTGACTAGCGTGCCCTACAATGAGCAGTTCTTC
TRBJ2-7,NA,TRBV19,15,TRBD1,CASSPTGTGLYEQYF,TGTGCCAGTAGCCCGACCGGGACAGGGTTGTACGAGCAGTACTTC
TRBJ2-2,NA,TRBV5-1,16,TRBD2,CASSGTSGKNTGELFF,TGCGCCAGCAGCGGAACTAGCGGGAAGAACACCGGGGAGCTGTTTTTT
TRBJ2-7,NA,TRBV14,14,TRBD2,CASSQDWTSGEQYF,TGTGCCAGCAGCCAAGATTGGACTAGCGGGGAGCAGTACTTC
TRBJ2-7,NA,TRBV29-1,13,TRBD1,CSGGQGRGYEQYF,TGCAGCGGTGGACAGGGGCGAGGCTACGAGCAGTACTTC
TRBJ2-2,NA,TRBV10-1,13,NA,CASTDRNTGELFF,TGCGCCAGCACCGACAGAAACACCGGGGAGCTGTTTTTT
TRBJ1-2,NA,TRBV28,15,NA,CASTRGRQANYGYTF,TGTGCCAGCACTAGGGGCAGACAAGCTAACTATGGCTACACCTTC
TRBJ1-1,NA,TRBV15,16,NA,CATSRDLRGHYTEAFF,TGTGCCACCAGCAGAGATCTAAGGGGCCATTACACTGAAGCTTTCTTT
TRBJ2-4,NA,TRBV4-1,16,NA,CASSHRKGLDKNIQYF,TGCGCCAGCAGCCACCGAAAGGGGCTGGACAAAAACATTCAGTACTTC
TRBJ1-4,few,TRBV28,17,TRBD1,CASSSSGQGERNEKLFF,TGTGCCAGCAGTTCATCCGGACAGGGAGAACGAAATGAAAAACTGTTTTTT
TRBJ2-5,NA,TRBV6-1,16,TRBD2,CASSEQLAGVGETQYF,TGTGCCAGCAGTGAACAGCTAGCGGGAGTGGGAGAGACCCAGTACTTC
TRBJ2-3,NA,TRBV24-1,16,NA,CATSDFGEMGTDTQYF,TGTGCCACCAGTGATTTTGGAGAAATGGGCACAGATACGCAGTATTTT
TRBJ2-2,NA,TRBV7-9,15,TRBD2,CASSLKAGALGELFF,TGTGCCAGCAGCTTAAAAGCGGGAGCGTTAGGGGAGCTGTTTTTT
TRBJ1-3,NA,TRBV18,15,TRBD1,CASSRDSGSGNTIYF,TGTGCCAGCTCACGGGACAGCGGCTCTGGAAACACCATATATTTT
TRBJ2-1,NA,TRBV19,14,TRBD1,CASSIPGQGVEQFF,TGTGCCAGTAGTATACCGGGACAGGGCGTTGAGCAGTTCTTC
TRBJ1-2,once,TRBV2,15,NA,CASSEWSGANYGYTF,TGTGCCAGCAGTGAATGGTCTGGAGCTAACTATGGCTACACCTTC
TRBJ1-5,NA,TRBV6-5,14,TRBD1,CASSFAGGYQPQHF,TGTGCCAGCAGTTTCGCAGGGGGTTATCAGCCCCAGCATTTT
TRBJ2-1,NA,TRBV10-1,13,TRBD2,CASRDTSDGEQFF,TGCGCCAGCAGGGATACTAGCGACGGTGAGCAGTTCTTC
TRBJ2-5,few,TRBV5-3,15,NA,CARSPDRVSLETQYF,TGTGCCAGAAGCCCCGACAGAGTCTCCTTGGAGACCCAGTACTTC
TRBJ1-2,NA,TRBV2,15,NA,CASPRQGTPFYGYTF,TGTGCCAGCCCGCGTCAGGGGACACCCTTCTATGGCTACACCTTC
TRBJ2-1,NA,TRBV29-1,14,NA,CSVDLARYYNEQFF,TGCAGCGTTGATTTGGCCAGATACTACAATGAGCAGTTCTTC
TRBJ1-2,NA,TRBV21-1,15,NA,CASSKAREVGYGYTF,TGTGCCAGCAGCAAAGCAAGGGAGGTAGGCTATGGCTACACCTTC
TRBJ1-2,NA,TRBV7-2,14,NA,CASSLVAGEHGYTF,TGTGCCAGCAGCTTAGTGGCAGGGGAACACGGCTACACCTTC
TRBJ2-7,NA,TRBV9,14,NA,CASSPTDSSYEQYF,TGTGCCAGCAGCCCGACCGACTCCTCCTACGAGCAGTACTTC
TRBJ1-2,once,TRBV9,17,NA,CASSVARDSVANYGYTF,TGTGCCAGCAGCGTAGCTCGTGACAGCGTCGCTAACTATGGCTACACCTTC
TRBJ1-3,NA,TRBV6-5,15,NA,CASTGQGLSGNTIYF,TGTGCCAGCACTGGGCAGGGCCTCTCTGGAAACACCATATATTTT
TRBJ1-1,NA,TRBV10-1,15,NA,CASSLDSRPNTEAFF,TGCGCCAGCAGCCTGGACAGCCGCCCGAACACTGAAGCTTTCTTT
TRBJ2-5,NA,TRBV6-2/TRBV6-3,14,NA,CASSYPQGQETQYF,TGTGCCAGCAGTTACCCCCAGGGCCAAGAGACCCAGTACTTC
TRBJ1-2,NA,TRBV2,13,TRBD1,CASKGTVLYGYTF,TGTGCCAGCAAAGGGACAGTCTTATATGGCTACACCTTC
TRBJ1-2,NA,TRBV18,15,TRBD1,CASSPTTTGGAGYTF,TGTGCCAGCTCACCCACGACGACAGGGGGCGCGGGCTACACCTTC
TRBJ2-3,NA,TRBV5-1,17,TRBD2,CASTWTSGIPFMDTQYF,TGCGCCAGCACCTGGACTAGCGGGATTCCTTTCATGGATACGCAGTATTTT
TRBJ1-3,few,TRBV6-6,14,NA,CASSVTGSGNTIYF,TGTGCCAGCTCCGTGACAGGTTCTGGAAACACCATATATTTT